This TCR beta chain originates from a study of OX40 agonist ivuxolimab in advanced cancers. Across the study: Patients were dosed with the agonistic anti-OX40 (CD134) antibody ivuxolimab. Points from the study as a whole: Average numbers of expanded clones were greater in CD8+ T cells than in CD4+.

Assay used: immunoSEQ multiplex PCR; TCRdb lists only in-frame clones, some missing. The table shows about 19,000 clones, with about 75% occurring only once. Germline-derived CDR1 and CDR2 are SQVTM and ANQGSEA. The CDR3 sequence is 16 residues long. V was pared by 7 bases and J by 6 bases, with 15 bases of the junction left unmatched. Details on this clone: Its antigen is currently unknown.

The sequencing here drew on CD4+ or CD8+ T cells sorted from blood, taken in a trial of the OX40 agonist ivuxolimab. This sequence was found in an adult with an advanced solid tumor such as melanoma, head and neck, liver or kidney cancer. The V call is TRBV29-1, the J call TRBJ2-3; 11 bases line up with TRBD2. CDR3 residues: CSAEVLAGGLLDTQYF. The CDR3 DNA follows: TGCAGCGCAGAGGTGCTAGCGGGGGGCCTCTTGGATACGCAGTATTTT.